The 8 T cell receptor beta chains reported below all come from one sample, sequenced in a study of Ad26.COV2.S vaccination and SARS-CoV-2 variants. Assay: immunoSEQ multiplex PCR; the TCRdb copy retains only in-frame clones and omits some. The table includes about 350,000 clones, 86% detected once. This sample's treatment: roughly 19 received Ad26.COV2.S at low or high dose, single or two shots; about 5 received placebo; per-sample allocation not given. Repertoires come from day 63 after the first vaccine or placebo injection. The sample consisted of peripheral blood, taken in a trial of Ad26.COV2.S vaccine versus placebo. The receptors shown here come from a person aged 18-60 years who received the Ad26.COV2.S COVID-19 vaccine or a placebo.

The chain couples TRBV3-1 (or the pseudogene TRBV3-2) to TRBJ2-2; D ambiguous. V shed 0 bases and J shed 6 bases, with 8 bases lying between them. Per the germline V gene, CDR1 is LGHDT and CDR2 is YNNKEL (reference sequence). CDR3 length: 14 residues. The CDR3 loop reads CASSQDDPSGELFF. DNA for the CDR3: TGTGCCAGCAGCCAAGATGACCCCTCCGGGGAGCTGTTTTTT.

The rearrangement links TRBV19 to TRBJ2-7; 9 bases fit TRBD2. The CDR3 totals 15 residues. After removal of 1 base from V and 5 bases from J, the junction contained 6 bases not matched to a gene. Germline CDR1 is LNHDA and CDR2 is SQIVND (reference sequence). The CDR3 sequence: CASSIGGRAFDEQYF. The DNA for the CDR3 is TGTGCCAGTAGTATAGGCGGGAGGGCGTTCGACGAGCAGTACTTC.

J is TRBJ1-1 and V is TRBV20-1, with D unclear. Germline loops: CDR1 DFQATT, CDR2 SNEGSKA (reference sequence). V gave up 1 base and J gave up 3 bases, with 3 bases separating them. The CDR3 is made up of 11 amino acids. CDR3: CSARADTEAFF. In DNA form, the CDR3 reads TGCAGTGCTAGAGCAGACACTGAAGCTTTCTTT.

The rearrangement uses TRBV7-2 and TRBJ1-2, with a weak D call TRBD1 (5 bases). This CDR3 spans 17 amino acids. The V gene's germline CDR1 is SGHTA and CDR2 FQGNSA. V lost 5 bases and J 5 bases, leaving 24 bases between the germline ends. The CDR3 loop is CASSPDTVTVGIYGYTF. DNA of the CDR3: TGTGCCAGCAGCCCGGACACCGTCACGGTTGGGATTTATGGCTACACCTTC.

V usage is TRBV2 and J usage is TRBJ1-5; no clear D. V was pared by 1 base and J by 0 bases, with 7 bases between. Germline V CDR1 and CDR2: SNHLY, FYNNEI. This CDR3 region has 15 residues. The CDR3 DNA reads as TGTGCCAGCAGTGAAGGCGAGATTAGCAATCAGCCCCAGCATTTT. Its protein product is CASSEGEISNQPQHF.

This chain connects TRBV28 to TRBJ1-2, with TRBD1 identical over 9 bases. Trimming took 7 bases from V and 8 from J; bases not matched to a gene: 8. CDR3 length equals 13 residues. The germline V gene has CDR1 MDHEN and CDR2 SYDVKM. DNA for the CDR3: TGTGCCAGCACCGGGACAGGGCGCTCGGGCTACACCTTC. Translated: CASTGTGRSGYTF.

V usage is TRBV9 and J usage is TRBJ1-1; 8 nucleotides agree with TRBD1. From germline, CDR1 is SGDLS and CDR2 YYNGEE. The CDR3 is made up of 15 amino acids. Unmatched junction bases numbered 8, after V lost 2 bases and J lost 5 bases. CDR3 nucleotide sequence: TGTGCCAGCAGCGTTTTGGACAGGGCGGATACTGAAGCTTTCTTT. The encoded protein is CASSVLDRADTEAFF.

This chain joins TRBV5-4 and TRBJ1-1; D not certain. The V end lost 3 bases, the J end lost 2 bases, and 14 bases lay between the germline ends. Looked up from germline, CDR1 is SGHNT and CDR2 is YYREEE (reference sequence). This CDR3 has 15 amino acids. CDR3 sequence: CASSWYRGPNTEAFF. The CDR3 bases are TGTGCCAGCAGCTGGTATCGAGGCCCAAACACTGAAGCTTTCTTT.